One sample yielded the 20 T cell receptor beta chains listed below, sequenced in a study of blood T cell repertoires in COVID-19. Data came from immunoSEQ multiplex PCR; TCRdb stores just in-frame clones and leaves some out. The sample holds about 130,000 clones, about four fifths seen once. The specimen was peripheral blood. All receptors derive from a human donor in a cohort sampled during active COVID-19.

J is TRBJ1-4 and V is TRBV18; 9 bases match TRBD1. Germline V lookup: CDR1 KGHSH, CDR2 LQKENI. Losses at the gene ends were 3 bases for V and 7 bases for J; bases not matched to a gene: 9. The CDR3 has 16 amino acids. In DNA form, the CDR3 reads TGTGCCAGCTCACCTTCAACAGGGGGCGGAGGTGAAAAACTGTTTTTT. Translating it yields CASSPSTGGGGEKLFF.

J is TRBJ2-2 and V is TRBV10-2, with a weak D call TRBD1 (5 bases). Trimming took off 10 bases at V and 1 base at J, with 10 bases between the two ends. The CDR3 has 13 residues. Germline CDR1 and CDR2: WSHSY and SAAADI. The CDR3 here is CATLGQNTGELFF. Here the CDR3 DNA reads TGCGCCACCCTCGGACAGAACACCGGGGAGCTGTTTTTT.

The chain uses TRBV19 and TRBJ1-4, with D possibly TRBD1 on 6 matching bases. There are 14 residues in the CDR3. Trimming cost V 5 bases and J 7 bases, with 14 bases left between them. Germline CDR1 reads LNHDA; CDR2 reads SQIVND (reference sequence). The CDR3 coding sequence is TGTGCCAGTAGTCCCACCGGCAGGGGTGAAAAACTGTTTTTT. Translation: CASSPTGRGEKLFF.

This clone was counted at least ten times. This chain connects TRBV19 to TRBJ1-6, with 10 positions matching TRBD1. After removal of 5 bases from V and 13 bases from J, the junction contained 17 bases not matched to a gene. Germline CDR1 and CDR2: LNHDA and SQIVND (reference sequence). The CDR3 sequence is 17 residues long. The CDR3 nucleotides are TGTGCCAGTAGTTCGAAAGGACAGGGGGGATACCTTTCGCCCCTCCACTTT. It specifies CASSSKGQGGYLSPLHF.

The chain is built from TRBV10-3 and TRBJ2-3, with D perhaps TRBD2 (5 bases). V lost 11 bases and J lost 4, with 10 bases in between. The CDR3 is 11 residues long. CDR1 ENHRY and CDR2 SYGVKD come from the germline V gene. The CDR3 bases are TGTGCCGTTTCGGGGTCAGATACGCAGTATTTT. Residues: CAVSGSDTQYF.

The rearrangement links TRBV27 to TRBJ2-3; TRBD1 might be the D (5 bases). Germline CDR1 reads MNHEY; CDR2 reads SMNVEV (reference sequence). The CDR3 is 16 residues long. V gave up 2 bases and J gave up 0 bases, with 12 bases separating them. CDR3 region: CASSLARGSSTDTQYF. The CDR3 DNA is TGTGCCAGCAGTTTAGCAAGGGGCTCTAGCACAGATACGCAGTATTTT.

The chain has TRBV9 and TRBJ2-7; D is perhaps TRBD1 (5 bases). This CDR3 region has 14 residues. The V gene lost 3 bases and the J gene lost 0 bases, with 10 bases spanning the gap. Germline V lookup: CDR1 SGDLS, CDR2 YYNGEE. CDR3 amino acids: CASSEGLSSYEQYF. DNA for the CDR3: TGTGCCAGCAGCGAGGGGCTCAGCTCCTACGAGCAGTACTTC.

The chain carries TRBV5-5 and TRBJ1-1, with 8 bases that match TRBD1. CDR3 length: 15 residues. V lost 4 bases, J lost 3 bases, and 8 bases stayed unmatched. Germline assignment: CDR1 SGHKS and CDR2 YYEKEE (reference sequence). In DNA form, the CDR3 reads TGTGCCAGCAGCCATCGACAGGGGCGGGACACTGAAGCTTTCTTT. Protein sequence: CASSHRQGRDTEAFF.

This chain uses TRBV7-3 with TRBJ2-7, with 7 bases fitting TRBD2. CDR3 length: 14 amino acids. Trimming at V came to 2 bases and at J to 4 bases, leaving 5 bases not matched to a gene. Per the germline V gene, CDR1 is SGHTA and CDR2 is FQGTGA. The CDR3 protein is CASSLSGGRYEQYF. In DNA form, the CDR3 reads TGTGCCAGCAGCTTATCCGGGGGGAGGTACGAGCAGTACTTC. Filled out from reference TRBV7-3 and TRBJ2-7, the complete variable domain reads GAGVSQTPSNKVTEKGKYVELRCDPISGHTALYWYRQSLGQGPEFLIYFQGTGAADDSGLPNDRFFAVRPEGSVSTLKIQRTERGDSAVYLCASSLSGGRYEQYFGPGTRLTVT.

This clone was counted only a few times. Here the CDR3 reads CASSLQYNEQFF. In DNA form, the CDR3 reads TGCGCCAGCAGCCTACAGTACAATGAGCAGTTCTTC. This chain uses TRBV5-1 with TRBJ2-1; D gene ambiguous. There are 12 residues in the CDR3. Trimming stripped 4 bases from V and 4 bases from J, with 6 bases between. The germline gives CDR1 SGHRS, CDR2 YFSETQ.

The genes are TRBV7-9 and TRBJ2-1, with a tentative D call TRBD2 (6 bases). Trimming removed 5 bases from V and 2 bases from J, with 16 bases in between. The CDR3 runs to 16 residues. CDR1 SEHNR and CDR2 FQNEAQ come from the germline V gene (reference sequence). The CDR3 is CASSTGGRLTYNEQFF. CDR3 coding DNA: TGTGCCAGCAGCACCGGGGGACGGCTGACCTACAATGAGCAGTTCTTC.

The V and J genes are TRBV19 and TRBJ1-3; 11 bases line up with TRBD1. The CDR3 consists of 15 residues. The ends lost 6 bases at V and 3 bases at J; junction bases unmatched: 4. The germline CDR1 and CDR2 sequences are LNHDA and SQIVND (reference sequence). The CDR3 protein is CASSTDRGRGNTIYF. Written as DNA, the CDR3 is TGTGCCAGTAGCACGGACAGGGGGCGTGGAAACACCATATATTTT.

The chain is built from TRBV6-5 and TRBJ1-3, with TRBD1 matching 8 bases. Unmatched junction bases numbered 10, after V lost 5 bases and J lost 7 bases. Germline CDR1 is MNHEY and CDR2 is SVGAGI. The CDR3 is 15 residues long. The CDR3 DNA follows: TGTGCCAGCAGTCGACAGGGGAATGGTCGGAACACCATATATTTT. Translating it yields CASSRQGNGRNTIYF.

This clone was seen only once. This rearrangement joins TRBV6-5 to TRBJ1-1; 8 nucleotides line up with TRBD1. The V gene end was trimmed by 5 bases and the J gene end by 5 bases; junction bases not matched to a gene: 4. The germline V gene encodes CDR1 MNHEY and CDR2 SVGAGI. The CDR3 has 13 residues. CDR3 nucleotide sequence: TGTGCCAGCAGTCAGGACAGGGTAACTGAAGCTTTCTTT. Translated: CASSQDRVTEAFF.

The chain joins TRBV18 to TRBJ1-5; a possible D gene is TRBD1 (5 bases). CDR1 and CDR2 from the germline V gene are KGHSH and LQKENI. This CDR3 is 16 amino acids long. V was trimmed by 4 bases and J by 2 bases, leaving 15 bases between them. CDR3 DNA: TGTGCCAGCTCACGATCCCGGGACTGGGGCAATCAGCCCCAGCATTTT. This gives the protein CASSRSRDWGNQPQHF.

This sequence joins TRBV6-5 and TRBJ1-6, with TRBD1 matching over 7 bases. V was clipped by 6 bases and J by 10 bases; unmatched bases: 12. The CDR3 extends over 15 amino acids. Germline V CDR1 and CDR2: MNHEY, SVGAGI. The CDR3 DNA follows: TGTGCCAGCAGAGCCAGACAGGGAAGGGTCTCACCCCTCCACTTT. Translation: CASRARQGRVSPLHF.

The chain combines TRBV27 with TRBJ2-7; D may be TRBD2 (7 bases). This CDR3 spans 14 amino acids. V was cut by 5 bases and J by 1 base, with 12 bases left in between. Germline V gene data show CDR1 as MNHEY and CDR2 as SMNVEV (reference sequence). The DNA for the CDR3 is TGTGCCAGCAGTGGGGGCGGGGGTTCCTACGAGCAGTACTTC. This encodes CASSGGGGSYEQYF.

The J gene is TRBJ1-3, the V gene TRBV11-2, with 9 bases lining up with TRBD1. The germline V gene has CDR1 SGHAT and CDR2 FQNNGV. V gave up 5 bases and J gave up 9 bases; unmatched junction bases: 11. CDR3 length: 15 amino acids. DNA for the CDR3: TGTGCCAGCAGCCACCTAGAACAGGGGGCTAGCACCATATATTTT. This sequence encodes CASSHLEQGASTIYF.

This clone was recorded once. The chain is built from TRBV5-1 and TRBJ1-2; D might be TRBD1 (6 bases). This CDR3 has 13 amino acids. V was clipped by 6 bases and J by 8 bases, with 17 bases between them. Germline V gene data show CDR1 as SGHRS and CDR2 as YFSETQ. The CDR3 is CASTRGGLSGYTF. CDR3 in DNA: TGCGCCAGCACCCGGGGGGGGCTCAGCGGCTACACCTTC.

V gene TRBV5-6 combines with J gene TRBJ1-2, with D possibly TRBD1 on 5 matching bases. The CDR3 has 14 residues. The V end lost 2 bases, the J end lost 7 bases, and 15 bases lay between the germline ends. Per germline, CDR1 SGHDT and CDR2 YYEEEE. In DNA form, the CDR3 reads TGTGCCAGCAGCTTAGGACAAGCCGGCTTTGGCTACACCTTC. Protein product: CASSLGQAGFGYTF.